This TCR beta chain was profiled in a study of spatial heterogeneity in lung cancer. Study-wide results and limits: Whereas they appeared in blood less at follow-up, ubiquitous expanded tumor TCRs appeared there more at resection.

A single record per CDR3 protein comes from TCRdb applying MiXCR to the 5' RACE reads. The sample comprises about 92,000 distinct CDR3 sequences, around 12% of which are singletons, and about 41% rests with the top ten. Time point of the sample: sample taken at primary tumor resection. Without sorting, whole RNA was sequenced from tumor, nontumor lung or frozen PBMC. Notes on this clonotype: The antigen is undetermined. The germline gene is not matched at one end of the junction; a read error may be the cause.

The sequence was collected from a male donor with early-stage non-small cell lung cancer. The material sequenced was PBMCs, taken at surgery.

Here the CDR3 DNA reads TGTGCCAGCAGCTCCAATAGCTATCAGCCCCAGCATTTT. Protein product: CASSSNSYQPQHF. The genes are TRBV7-9 and TRBJ1-5; D gene ambiguous. Per the germline V gene, CDR1 is SEHNR and CDR2 is FQNEAQ (reference sequence). The CDR3 is made up of 13 amino acids.